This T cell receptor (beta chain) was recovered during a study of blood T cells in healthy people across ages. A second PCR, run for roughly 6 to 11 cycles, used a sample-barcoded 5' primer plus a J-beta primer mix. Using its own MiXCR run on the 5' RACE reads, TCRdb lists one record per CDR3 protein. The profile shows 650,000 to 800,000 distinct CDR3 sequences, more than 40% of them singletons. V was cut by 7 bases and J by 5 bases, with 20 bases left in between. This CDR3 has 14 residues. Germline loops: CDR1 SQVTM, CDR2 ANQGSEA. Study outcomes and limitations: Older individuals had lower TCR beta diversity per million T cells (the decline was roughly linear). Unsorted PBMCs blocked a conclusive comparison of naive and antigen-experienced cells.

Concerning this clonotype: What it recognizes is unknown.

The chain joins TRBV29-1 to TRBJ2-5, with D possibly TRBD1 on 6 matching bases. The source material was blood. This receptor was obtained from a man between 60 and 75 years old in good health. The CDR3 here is CSGGLPGALETQYF. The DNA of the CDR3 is TGCAGCGGGGGCCTGCCAGGGGCCCTCGAGACCCAGTACTTC.